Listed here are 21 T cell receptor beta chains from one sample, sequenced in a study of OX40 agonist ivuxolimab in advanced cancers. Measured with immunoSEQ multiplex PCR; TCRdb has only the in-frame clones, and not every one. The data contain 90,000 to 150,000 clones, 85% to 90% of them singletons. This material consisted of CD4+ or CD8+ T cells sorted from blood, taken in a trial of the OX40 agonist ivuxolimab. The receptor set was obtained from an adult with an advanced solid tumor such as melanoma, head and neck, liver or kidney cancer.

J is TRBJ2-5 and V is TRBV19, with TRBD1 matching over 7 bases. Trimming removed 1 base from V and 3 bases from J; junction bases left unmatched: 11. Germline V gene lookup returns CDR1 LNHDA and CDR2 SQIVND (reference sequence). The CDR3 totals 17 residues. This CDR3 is CASSIGHRGSSEETQYF. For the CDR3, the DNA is TGTGCCAGTAGTATAGGTCACAGGGGCTCCTCGGAAGAGACCCAGTACTTC.

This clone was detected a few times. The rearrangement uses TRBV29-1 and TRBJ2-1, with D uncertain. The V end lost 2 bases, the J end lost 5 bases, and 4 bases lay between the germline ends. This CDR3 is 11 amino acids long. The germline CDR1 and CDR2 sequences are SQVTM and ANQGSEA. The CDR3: CSVERNNEQFF. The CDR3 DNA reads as TGCAGCGTTGAACGAAACAATGAGCAGTTCTTC.

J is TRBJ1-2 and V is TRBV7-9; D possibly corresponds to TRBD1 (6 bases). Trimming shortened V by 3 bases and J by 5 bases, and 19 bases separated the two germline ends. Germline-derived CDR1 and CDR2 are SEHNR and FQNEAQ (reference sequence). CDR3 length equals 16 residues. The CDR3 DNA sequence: TGTGCCAGCAGCTTCAGCTGGGCCAGGGGACGTTATGGCTACACCTTC. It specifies CASSFSWARGRYGYTF.

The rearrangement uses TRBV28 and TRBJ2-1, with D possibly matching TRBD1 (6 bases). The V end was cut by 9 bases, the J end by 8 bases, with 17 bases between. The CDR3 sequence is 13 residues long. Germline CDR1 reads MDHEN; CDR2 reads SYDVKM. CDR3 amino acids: CASWATGIHEQFF. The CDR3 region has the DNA TGTGCCAGTTGGGCAACAGGGATTCATGAGCAGTTCTTC.

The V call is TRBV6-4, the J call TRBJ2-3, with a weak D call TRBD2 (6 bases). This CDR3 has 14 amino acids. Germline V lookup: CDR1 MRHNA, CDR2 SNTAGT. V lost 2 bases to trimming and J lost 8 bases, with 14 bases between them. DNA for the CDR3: TGTGCCAGCAGTGACGAGGGAGGCACGGGTACGCAGTATTTT. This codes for CASSDEGGTGTQYF.

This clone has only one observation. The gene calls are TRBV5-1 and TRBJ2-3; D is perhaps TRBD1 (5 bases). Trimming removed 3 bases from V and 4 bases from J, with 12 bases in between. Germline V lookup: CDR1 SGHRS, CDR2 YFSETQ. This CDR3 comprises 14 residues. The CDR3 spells CASSWQGIADTQYF. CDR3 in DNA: TGCGCCAGCAGCTGGCAGGGTATCGCAGATACGCAGTATTTT.

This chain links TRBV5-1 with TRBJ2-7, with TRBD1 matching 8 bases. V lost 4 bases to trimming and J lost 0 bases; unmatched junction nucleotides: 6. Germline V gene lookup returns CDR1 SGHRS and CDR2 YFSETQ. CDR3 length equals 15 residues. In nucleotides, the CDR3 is TGCGCCAGCAGCATTCGACAGGGGAGCTCCTACGAGCAGTACTTC. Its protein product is CASSIRQGSSYEQYF. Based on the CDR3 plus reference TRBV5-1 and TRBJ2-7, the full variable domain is KAGVTQTPRYLIKTRGQQVTLSCSPISGHRSVSWYQQTPGQGLQFLFEYFSETQRNKGNFPGRFSGRQFSNSRSEMNVSTLELGDSALYLCASSIRQGSSYEQYFGPGTRLTVT.

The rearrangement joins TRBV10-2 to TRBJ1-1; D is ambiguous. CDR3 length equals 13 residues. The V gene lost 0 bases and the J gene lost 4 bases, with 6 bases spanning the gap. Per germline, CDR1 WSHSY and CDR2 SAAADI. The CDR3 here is CASSESLGTEAFF. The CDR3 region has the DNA TGCGCCAGCAGTGAGTCCCTAGGCACTGAAGCTTTCTTT.

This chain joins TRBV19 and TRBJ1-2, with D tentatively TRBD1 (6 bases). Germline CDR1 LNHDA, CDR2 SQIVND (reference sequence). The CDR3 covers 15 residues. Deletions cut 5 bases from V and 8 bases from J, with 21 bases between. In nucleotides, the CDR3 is TGTGCCAGTAGTCAAGGGGGATTCGGAAGTAGCGGCTACACCTTC. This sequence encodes CASSQGGFGSSGYTF.

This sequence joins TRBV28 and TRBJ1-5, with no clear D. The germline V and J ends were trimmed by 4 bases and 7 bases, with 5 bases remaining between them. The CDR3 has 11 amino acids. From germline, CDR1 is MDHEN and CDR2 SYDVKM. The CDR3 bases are TGTGCCAGCAGTTCGCAGCAGCCCCAGCATTTT. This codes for CASSSQQPQHF.

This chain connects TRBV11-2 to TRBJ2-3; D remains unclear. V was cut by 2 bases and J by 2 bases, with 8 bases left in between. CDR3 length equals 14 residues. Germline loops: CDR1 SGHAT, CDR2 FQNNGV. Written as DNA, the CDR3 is TGTGCCAGCAGCTTACAGGAGCCCACAGATACGCAGTATTTT. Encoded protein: CASSLQEPTDTQYF.

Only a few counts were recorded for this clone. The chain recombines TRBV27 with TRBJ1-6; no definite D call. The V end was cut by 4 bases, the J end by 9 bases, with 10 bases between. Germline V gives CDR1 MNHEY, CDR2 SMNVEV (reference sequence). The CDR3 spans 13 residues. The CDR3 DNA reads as TGTGCCAGCAGTTCGAGGGTAGGTTCACCCCTCCACTTT. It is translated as CASSSRVGSPLHF.

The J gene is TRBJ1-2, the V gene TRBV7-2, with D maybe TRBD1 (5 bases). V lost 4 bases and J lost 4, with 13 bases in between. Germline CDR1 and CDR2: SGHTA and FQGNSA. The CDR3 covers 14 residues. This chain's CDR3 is CASSSRGHIYGYTF. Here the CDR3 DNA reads TGTGCCAGCAGCTCACGAGGACACATCTATGGCTACACCTTC.

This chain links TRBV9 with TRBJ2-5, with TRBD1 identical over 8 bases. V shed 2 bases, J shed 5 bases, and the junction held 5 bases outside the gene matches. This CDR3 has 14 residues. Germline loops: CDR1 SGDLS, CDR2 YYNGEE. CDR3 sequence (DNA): TGTGCCAGCAGCGTCACAGGGGGTGGTGAGACCCAGTACTTC. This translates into CASSVTGGGETQYF. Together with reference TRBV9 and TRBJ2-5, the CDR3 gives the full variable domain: DSGVTQTPKHLITATGQRVTLRCSPRSGDLSVYWYQQSLDQGLQFLIQYYNGEERAKGNILERFSAQQFPDLHSELNLSSLELGDSALYFCASSVTGGGETQYFGPGTRLLVL.

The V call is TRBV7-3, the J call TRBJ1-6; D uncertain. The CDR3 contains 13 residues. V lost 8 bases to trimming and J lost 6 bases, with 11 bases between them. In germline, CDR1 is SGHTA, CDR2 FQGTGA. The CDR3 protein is CASGAVGNSPLHF. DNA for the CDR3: TGTGCCAGCGGAGCGGTCGGTAATTCACCCCTCCACTTT.

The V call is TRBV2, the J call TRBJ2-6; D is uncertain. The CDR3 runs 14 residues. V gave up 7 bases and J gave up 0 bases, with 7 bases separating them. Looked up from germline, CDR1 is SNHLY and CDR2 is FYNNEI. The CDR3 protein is CASIRSSGANVLTF. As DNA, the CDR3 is TGTGCCAGCATAAGGAGCTCTGGGGCCAACGTCCTGACTTTC.

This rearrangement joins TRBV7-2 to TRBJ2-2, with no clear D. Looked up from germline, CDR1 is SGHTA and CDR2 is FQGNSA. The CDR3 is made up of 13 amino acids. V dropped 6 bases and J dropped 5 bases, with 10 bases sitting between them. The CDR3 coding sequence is TGTGCCAGCAGACCTCCTTTAACCGGGGAGCTGTTTTTT. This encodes CASRPPLTGELFF.

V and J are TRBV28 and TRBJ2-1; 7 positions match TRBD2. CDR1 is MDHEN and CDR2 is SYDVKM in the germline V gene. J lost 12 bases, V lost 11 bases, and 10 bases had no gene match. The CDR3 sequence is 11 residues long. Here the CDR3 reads CAWGERGPQFF. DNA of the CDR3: TGTGCCTGGGGGGAGCGGGGACCGCAGTTCTTC.

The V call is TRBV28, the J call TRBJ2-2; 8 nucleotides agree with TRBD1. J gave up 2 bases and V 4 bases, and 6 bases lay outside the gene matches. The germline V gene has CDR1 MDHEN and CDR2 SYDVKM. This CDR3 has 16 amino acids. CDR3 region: CASSSPGGSNTGELFF. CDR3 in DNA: TGTGCCAGCAGTTCCCCAGGGGGCTCAAACACCGGGGAGCTGTTTTTT.

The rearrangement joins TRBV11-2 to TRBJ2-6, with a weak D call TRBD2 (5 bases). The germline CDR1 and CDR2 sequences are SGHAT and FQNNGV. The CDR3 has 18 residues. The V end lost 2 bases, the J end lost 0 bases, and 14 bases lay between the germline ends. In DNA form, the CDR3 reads TGTGCCAGCAGCTTAAGAGGGCAAGGGCTCTCTGGGGCCAACGTCCTGACTTTC. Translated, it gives CASSLRGQGLSGANVLTF.

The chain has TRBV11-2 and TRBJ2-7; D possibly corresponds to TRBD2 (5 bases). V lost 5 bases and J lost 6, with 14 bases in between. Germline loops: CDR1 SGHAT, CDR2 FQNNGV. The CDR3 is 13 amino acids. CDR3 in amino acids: CASSQSRAGEQYF. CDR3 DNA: TGTGCCAGCAGCCAATCCCGGGCGGGCGAGCAGTACTTC.